The rows below give T cell receptor beta chains drawn from one sample of a study of T cell clones after liver transplantation. Generated by immunoSEQ multiplex PCR, the TCRdb table keeps only in-frame clones and is missing some. This table has 40,000 to 55,000 clones, roughly 70% appearing once. The source was CD4+ T cells from blood, collected roughly 56 months after liver transplant. These TCRs come from a human patient who received a liver transplant. Part of the T cells may come from the graft donor. CDR3s include the opening cysteine and the closing phenylalanine or tryptophan. A D gene is named only where the DNA matches it firmly. Clone size, where shown, is once, few, many, or a class for clones that have expanded.

j_gene	abundance	d_gene	v_gene	CDR3nt	CDR3aa
TRBJ1-5	NA	NA	TRBV7-8	TGTGCCAGCAGCTCGACAGGTCCTAGCAATCAGCCCCAGCATTTT	CASSSTGPSNQPQHF
TRBJ1-6	NA	TRBD1	TRBV4-2	TGTGCCAGCACTTTACAGGGGGGTAATTCACCCCTCCACTTT	CASTLQGGNSPLHF
TRBJ2-2	NA	NA	TRBV27	TGTGCCAGCAGTTTCTCCGGGGAGCTGTTTTTT	CASSFSGELFF
TRBJ1-2	NA	NA	TRBV29-1	TGCAGCGTGATGGGACACCTGAACTATGGCTACACCTTC	CSVMGHLNYGYTF
TRBJ1-1	once	NA	TRBV4-1	TGCGCCAGCAGCCAAGTCGGGCAGGTCCGGCTTCAAGCTTTCTTT	CASSQVGQVRLQAFF
TRBJ2-1	medium-sized	NA	TRBV5-5	TGTGCCAGCAGCTTGGACTCCTTCACCTACAATGAGCAGTTCTTC	CASSLDSFTYNEQFF
TRBJ2-3	once	TRBD2	TRBV19	TGTGCCAGTAGTGAAGCGGGGGGCACAGATACGCAGTATTTT	CASSEAGGTDTQYF
TRBJ2-1	NA	TRBD2	TRBV6-5	TGTGCCAGCAGTTTGAGCGGGGGGGTTGGGCAGTTCTTC	CASSLSGGVGQFF
TRBJ1-4	NA	NA	TRBV2	TGTGCCAGCAGTGAGAGAGTGTATAATGAAAAACTGTTTTTT	CASSERVYNEKLFF
TRBJ1-6	few	NA	TRBV28	TGTGCCAGTCATGGGGGCCAGAATTCACCCCTCCACTTT	CASHGGQNSPLHF
TRBJ2-3	NA	NA	TRBV2	TGTGCCAGCAGTGTCCTAGCTGGCACAGATACGCAGTATTTT	CASSVLAGTDTQYF
TRBJ1-1	NA	TRBD1	TRBV19	TGTGCCAGTAGTCTCCAAGGACAGGGACTTAGAGGAACTGAAGCTTTCTTT	CASSLQGQGLRGTEAFF
TRBJ1-2	NA	NA	TRBV25-1	TGTGCCAGCAGTGAAATGAGGGGCCGGTCTAACTATGGCTACACCTTC	CASSEMRGRSNYGYTF
TRBJ1-6	few	TRBD1	TRBV6-5	TGTGCCAGCAGCTGGGACAGGGATGGATCACCCCTCCACTTT	CASSWDRDGSPLHF
TRBJ2-6	NA	NA	TRBV5-8	TGTGCCAGCATGGGGGTTATCCACACAAAGTCGGGCCAACGTCCTGACTTC	CASMGVIHTKSGQRPDF
TRBJ2-7	NA	NA	TRBV7-9	TGTGCCAGCAGCGGAGAATACGAGCAGTACTTC	CASSGEYEQYF
TRBJ2-5	NA	NA	TRBV7-2	TGTGCCAGCAGCTTAGATCTGGGGGCGCAGGGGACCCAGTACTTC	CASSLDLGAQGTQYF
TRBJ1-1	many	NA	TRBV6-5	TGTGCCAGCAGTTTAAAAAAGAACACTGAAGCTTTCTTT	CASSLKKNTEAFF
TRBJ1-6	few	TRBD1	TRBV9	TGTGCCAGCAGCGGAACGACAGGGGGATATGATTCACCCCTCCACTTT	CASSGTTGGYDSPLHF
TRBJ2-7	NA	TRBD1	TRBV11-2	TGTGCCAGCAGCCAAGACAGGGTGGGCTACGAGCAGTACTTC	CASSQDRVGYEQYF
TRBJ1-6	NA	NA	TRBV7-2	TGTGCCAGCAGCACCCAACAGGGCTATAATTCACCCCTCCACTTT	CASSTQQGYNSPLHF
TRBJ2-1	once	NA	TRBV29-1	TGCAGCGTTGACAGGGGAAATGAGCAGTTCTTC	CSVDRGNEQFF
TRBJ1-2	NA	TRBD1	TRBV28	TGTGCCAGCAGTCCGACCAGGACAGGGGAGCGGGGCTACACCTTC	CASSPTRTGERGYTF